The following is a T cell receptor beta chain sequence with its context. Its specific antigen is unknown. No base quality values were provided; no much bigger clone lies one nucleotide off. Via the germline V gene, CDR1 is ENHRY and CDR2 SYGVKD. V is cut by 6 bases and J by 1 base, and the space between the germline ends is 12 bases. The CDR3 contains 14 residues, cysteine and phenylalanine counted. Only CDR3 DNA remains: 42 bases, in frame from the first base. These data are taken from a study of T cells after yellow fever vaccination (dated by TCRdb to about 2019). With regard to the full study: The SMART-Seq v4 Ultra Low Input RNA kit was used to prepare libraries from fractions with low cell numbers. To follow T-cell clones before and after primary and booster YFV17D yellow fever vaccination, bulk TCR alpha and beta repertoires were sequenced over time. Two healthy male donors, one aged 18 to 29 and one aged 30 to 40 years, made up the cohort. Blood was drawn at multiple timepoints before and after primary and secondary immunization, with bulk PBMC replicates and cell subsets isolated. Overall study outcomes, separate from this receptor: The study included only a couple of donors, which limits how far the findings can be generalized. A small fraction of clonotypes appeared in both the CD4 and CD8 compartments, likely as a result of convergent recombination. Compared with the primary T-cell response, the secondary T-cell response was faster but weaker, reaching its peak on day 5 rather than on day 15. Because abundant contaminating clonotypes from the bulk population could be contained in FACS-sorted repertoires, computational filtering was required. After the booster, most clones that had expanded after primary vaccination were detected again (over 95% of CD4 and around nine tenths of CD8), suggesting broad maintenance of memory.

TCR cDNA was synthesized by 5'RACE template switching, through which a universal primer site and unique molecular identifiers were introduced. cDNA synthesis was primed from both the TCR alpha and TCR beta constant segments. Library amplification involved two PCR steps, and the second step added sample barcodes and sequencing adapters. Sequencing of the libraries was done on either Illumina HiSeq 2500 (2x100 bp) or NovaSeq (2x150 bp). From the authors' description of their analysis: MIGEC was used to demultiplex reads and collapse the reads into UMI consensus sequences, and MiXCR was used for V(D)J alignment. Vaccine-responding clonotypes were defined with edgeR using replicate PBMC samples, requiring FDR below 0.01 and a log2 fold change above 5 up to day 15. Each bulk clonotype received a CD4 or CD8 identity based on whether the sequenced CD4 or CD8 repertoire contained that clonotype at higher abundance. TCRdb reanalyzed the raw reads on its own, using fastp at Q25 for trimming and MiXCR for clone calling, and kept in-frame beta chains. Each entry is one CDR3 protein sequence, shown with its most common DNA and genes. It is TCRdb's table, rather than the study itself, that gives the V and J calls and clone size. The sample includes about 580,000 distinct CDR3 sequences, with roughly 17% observed a single time. The ten biggest clones cover roughly a sixth of the sample.

This specimen's treatment or condition label, interpreted: live attenuated yellow fever vaccine strain. At each blood-draw timepoint, two biological replicates of bulk PBMCs were obtained. PBMCs were isolated from peripheral blood using a standard Ficoll-Paque protocol. TriZol was used to extract RNA from bulk PBMCs, CD4 and CD8 fractions, and dextramer-positive and dextramer-negative fractions. This clonotype originated in a man between 18 and 35 years old who received the YFV17D yellow fever vaccine. Sequenced material: PBMCs, taken around 5 days after the first yellow fever vaccination. Recombination joined TRBV10-3 with TRBJ1-1; a tentative D match to TRBD1 spans 6 bases. The CDR3 protein sequence reads: CAISVHRENTEAFF. The DNA reads as follows: TGTGCCATCAGCGTCCACAGGGAGAACACTGAAGCTTTCTTT.